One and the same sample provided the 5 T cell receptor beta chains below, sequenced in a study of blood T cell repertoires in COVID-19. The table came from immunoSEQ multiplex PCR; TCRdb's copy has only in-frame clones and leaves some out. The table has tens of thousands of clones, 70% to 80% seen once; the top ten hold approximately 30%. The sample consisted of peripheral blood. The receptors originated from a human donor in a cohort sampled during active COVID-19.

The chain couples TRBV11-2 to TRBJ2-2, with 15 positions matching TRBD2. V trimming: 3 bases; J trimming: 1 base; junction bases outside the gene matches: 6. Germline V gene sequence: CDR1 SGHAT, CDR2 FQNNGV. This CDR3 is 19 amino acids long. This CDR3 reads CASSFTGTSGRRNTGELFF. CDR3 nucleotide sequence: TGTGCCAGCAGCTTCACCGGGACTAGCGGGAGGAGGAACACCGGGGAGCTGTTTTTT.

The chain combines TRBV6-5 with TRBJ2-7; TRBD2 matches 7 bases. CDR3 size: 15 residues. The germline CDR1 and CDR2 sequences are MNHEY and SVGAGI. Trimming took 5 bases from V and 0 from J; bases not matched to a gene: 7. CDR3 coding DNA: TGTGCCAGCAGTCCCAGCGGGACTTACTCCTACGAGCAGTACTTC. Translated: CASSPSGTYSYEQYF.

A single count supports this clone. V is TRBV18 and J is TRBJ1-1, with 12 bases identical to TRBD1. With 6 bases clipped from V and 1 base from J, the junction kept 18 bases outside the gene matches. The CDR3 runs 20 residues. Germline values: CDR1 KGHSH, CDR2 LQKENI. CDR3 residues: CASSNRPGQGAGRGNTEAFF. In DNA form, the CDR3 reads TGTGCCAGCTCTAATAGACCGGGACAGGGGGCCGGTCGGGGGAACACTGAAGCTTTCTTT.

For the CDR3, the DNA is TGTGCCAGCAGCGGCAACAGCTTAGTCTCCTACAATGAGCAGTTCTTC. It codes for CASSGNSLVSYNEQFF. This chain links TRBV11-1 with TRBJ2-1; D remains unclear. This CDR3 is 16 amino acids long. Trimming removed 5 bases from V and 0 bases from J, with 14 bases in between. Germline lookup yields CDR1 SGHAT and CDR2 FQDESV (reference sequence).

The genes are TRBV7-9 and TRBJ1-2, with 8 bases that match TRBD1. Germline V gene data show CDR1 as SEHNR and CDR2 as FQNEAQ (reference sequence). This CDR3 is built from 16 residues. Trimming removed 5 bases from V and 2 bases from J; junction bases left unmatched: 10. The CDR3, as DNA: TGTGCCAGCAGCCCGACCGCAGGGGGCTTGAACTATGGCTACACCTTC. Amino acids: CASSPTAGGLNYGYTF.